This T cell receptor beta chain was obtained from a study of blood T cell repertoires in COVID-19. Turning to the study itself: Spain, Italy and the United States supplied samples that represented acute and convalescent COVID-19.

Study processing details: Estimation of nucleated cell counts was performed using reference gene primer amplification. Data came from immunoSEQ multiplex PCR; TCRdb stores just in-frame clones and leaves some out. The V and J calls and clone size are taken from that table; D and trimming were inferred from the DNA. The profile covers 150,000 to 200,000 clones, with around four fifths appearing a single time and under 5.5% taken by the ten largest. The V gene's germline CDR1 is MNHEY and CDR2 SMNVEV (reference sequence). Trimming pared 6 bases from V and 2 bases from J, leaving 10 bases between. This CDR3 has 13 residues.

This chain links TRBV27 with TRBJ1-2; possible D gene TRBD1, 6 bases. The source material was peripheral blood. This TCR came from a woman aged 30 to 39 with acute or convalescent COVID-19. CDR3 nucleotides: TGTGCCAGCAGGCTACAGGGAAACTATGGCTACACCTTC. This codes for CASRLQGNYGYTF.